The TCR beta chain described here comes from a study of T-cell reconstitution after alpha-beta-depleted transplantation in children (dated by TCRdb to the mid-2010s). Regarding the complete study: Using TCR repertoire profiling, the study quantitatively followed how T-cell immune reconstitution unfolded in children after TCRalphabeta/CD19-depleted allogeneic hematopoietic cell transplantation. Summary of the overall study and its limitations: In some patients, the high TCRbeta diversity seen at day 60 was put down to recipient T cells and intrathymic progenitors that had survived conditioning. Hyperexpanded clone frequencies declined over subsequent months; after one year, T-cell counts and TCRbeta diversity were mostly attributed to newly produced T cells. About two months after transplant, the apparently early recovery of alphabetaT-cell counts reportedly depended on just several hundred clones that had expanded rapidly and came from non-depleted graft cells.

This clonotype was observed a handful of times. The target of this receptor is not known. Per-base quality was not reported, and no clone a single base away is much larger than it. The treatment or condition label corresponds to: allogeneic hematopoietic cell transplantation with graft depleted of TCRalphabeta T cells and CD19 B cells. The children who served as transplant recipients had been given grafts of TCRalphabeta/CD19-depleted allogeneic hematopoietic cells. Library construction relied on PCR. These reads were obtained on an Illumina HiSeq 2500. Molecular barcoding was employed in the preparation of TCR libraries, with unique molecular identifiers being used to normalize TCRbeta repertoire quantification. The public reads were run again by TCRdb, first through fastp at Q25 and then through MiXCR, and only productive beta chains were kept. CDR3 protein duplicates are merged, each entry listing the most common genes and DNA. For this sample there are 200,000 to 250,000 distinct CDR3 sequences; about 25% appear just once. Of the sample, 2% to 3% falls within the top ten clones.

The CDR3, cysteine through phenylalanine, is 13 amino acids long. Just CDR3 DNA is preserved here, 39 bases in frame from base 1. CDR1 SQVTM and CDR2 ANQGSEA are derived from the germline V gene. Trimming takes 8 bases off V and 0 bases off J; junction bases not matched to a gene: 5. This sequence was found in a girl aged 2 to 9 with Fanconi anemia, due to receive a stem cell transplant. The chain couples TRBV29-1 to TRBJ1-1, with 8 bases in between that match TRBD1. The source material was PBMCs, sampled before TCRalphabeta/CD19-depleted stem cell transplant. The CDR3 region reads CSTIQGVNTEAFF. DNA sequence: TGCAGCACCATACAGGGGGTGAACACTGAAGCTTTCTTT.